The rows below give T cell receptor beta chains drawn from one sample of a study of blood T cell repertoires in COVID-19. The repertoire was sequenced with immunoSEQ multiplex PCR; TCRdb's copy has only in-frame clones and lacks some. The profile shows roughly 230,000 clones, 88% of them singletons. Source material: peripheral blood. The receptors originated from a human donor in a cohort sampled during active COVID-19. Each CDR3 is given with its conserved first and last residue. The order of the fields is V gene, clone size, J gene, D gene, CDR3 protein, CDR3 DNA. The D gene is left open where the match is weak. Clone size is given for some rows only: seen once, a few or many times, or a class if the clone is expanded.

V gene: TRBV7-9; clone size: -; J gene: TRBJ2-7; D gene: -; CDR3 protein: CASSLGAHNEQYF; CDR3 DNA: TGTGCCAGCAGCTTAGGGGCTCACAACGAGCAGTACTTC
V gene: TRBV7-8; clone size: -; J gene: TRBJ2-7; D gene: -; CDR3 protein: CASSLARIGRTYEQYF; CDR3 DNA: TGTGCCAGCAGCTTAGCTAGAATTGGCAGGACCTACGAGCAGTACTTC
V gene: TRBV28; clone size: -; J gene: TRBJ2-7; D gene: -; CDR3 protein: CATQGSPPYEQYF; CDR3 DNA: TGTGCCACCCAGGGCTCACCCCCCTACGAGCAGTACTTC
V gene: TRBV18; clone size: -; J gene: TRBJ1-4; D gene: -; CDR3 protein: CASSPPKGGGHEKLFF; CDR3 DNA: TGTGCCAGCTCACCACCGAAAGGGGGAGGGCATGAAAAACTGTTTTTT
V gene: TRBV19; clone size: once; J gene: TRBJ2-7; D gene: -; CDR3 protein: CASSISQRISYEQYF; CDR3 DNA: TGTGCCAGTAGTATTAGCCAGCGGATCTCCTACGAGCAGTACTTC
V gene: TRBV28; clone size: -; J gene: TRBJ2-5; D gene: TRBD1; CDR3 protein: CASRPRTGGETQYF; CDR3 DNA: TGTGCCAGCAGACCCCGAACAGGGGGAGAGACCCAGTACTTC
V gene: TRBV7-2; clone size: -; J gene: TRBJ1-1; D gene: -; CDR3 protein: CASSLTGGTEAFF; CDR3 DNA: TGTGCCAGCAGCTTAACCGGGGGCACTGAAGCTTTCTTT
V gene: TRBV27; clone size: -; J gene: TRBJ2-3; D gene: -; CDR3 protein: CASSIGLSRRYTQYF; CDR3 DNA: TGTGCCAGCAGTATCGGACTAAGTCGCCGGTATACGCAGTATTTT
V gene: TRBV2; clone size: -; J gene: TRBJ2-7; D gene: -; CDR3 protein: CASSQDRHPFGQYF; CDR3 DNA: TGTGCCAGCAGCCAAGACAGGCACCCTTTCGGGCAGTACTTC
V gene: TRBV10-3; clone size: -; J gene: TRBJ1-1; D gene: TRBD1; CDR3 protein: CAISVLTGVSTEAFF; CDR3 DNA: TGTGCCATCAGTGTGCTGACAGGGGTTAGCACTGAAGCTTTCTTT
V gene: TRBV2; clone size: -; J gene: TRBJ2-7; D gene: -; CDR3 protein: CASSIDSRGPYEQYF; CDR3 DNA: TGTGCCAGCAGTATTGACTCCCGAGGGCCCTACGAGCAGTACTTC
V gene: TRBV5-1; clone size: -; J gene: TRBJ1-5; D gene: -; CDR3 protein: CASSLGGSGQPQHF; CDR3 DNA: TGCGCCAGCAGCTTGGGGGGATCAGGGCAGCCCCAGCATTTT
V gene: TRBV6-6; clone size: -; J gene: TRBJ1-1; D gene: -; CDR3 protein: CASSYSTGDTEAFF; CDR3 DNA: TGTGCCAGCAGTTACTCGACCGGGGACACTGAAGCTTTCTTT
V gene: TRBV28; clone size: -; J gene: TRBJ1-2; D gene: TRBD1; CDR3 protein: CASSFGAGGFGYTF; CDR3 DNA: TGTGCCAGCAGTTTTGGGGCAGGGGGCTTTGGCTACACCTTC
V gene: TRBV4-2; clone size: -; J gene: TRBJ2-7; D gene: TRBD2; CDR3 protein: CASSQEELAGEGSYEQYF; CDR3 DNA: TGTGCCAGCAGCCAAGAAGAACTAGCGGGAGAGGGGAGTTACGAGCAGTACTTC
V gene: TRBV5-4; clone size: -; J gene: TRBJ2-6; D gene: TRBD2; CDR3 protein: CASSLRTSPDGSGANVLTF; CDR3 DNA: TGTGCCAGCAGCTTGAGGACTAGCCCAGATGGCTCTGGGGCCAACGTCCTGACTTTC
V gene: TRBV11-2; clone size: -; J gene: TRBJ1-4; D gene: -; CDR3 protein: CASSLDLGLNEKLFF; CDR3 DNA: TGTGCCAGCAGCTTAGATCTCGGGTTGAATGAAAAACTGTTTTTT
V gene: TRBV28; clone size: -; J gene: TRBJ1-5; D gene: TRBD1; CDR3 protein: CASSTRQGVRQPQHF; CDR3 DNA: TGTGCCAGCAGTACTCGACAGGGGGTTAGGCAGCCCCAGCATTTT
V gene: TRBV28; clone size: few; J gene: TRBJ1-5; D gene: TRBD1; CDR3 protein: CASSHGQGARQPQHF; CDR3 DNA: TGTGCCAGCTCCCATGGACAGGGGGCGCGTCAGCCCCAGCATTTT
V gene: TRBV7-2; clone size: -; J gene: TRBJ2-6; D gene: -; CDR3 protein: CASSLGEGVPGANVLTF; CDR3 DNA: TGTGCCAGCAGTCTAGGGGAGGGGGTGCCTGGGGCCAACGTCCTGACTTTC
V gene: TRBV10-3; clone size: -; J gene: TRBJ2-7; D gene: TRBD2; CDR3 protein: CAISELAASYEQYF; CDR3 DNA: TGTGCCATCAGTGAACTAGCGGCTTCTTACGAGCAGTACTTC
V gene: TRBV27; clone size: -; J gene: TRBJ1-4; D gene: -; CDR3 protein: CASSPQGSGEKLFF; CDR3 DNA: TGTGCCAGCAGTCCCCAGGGGTCGGGTGAAAAACTGTTTTTT
V gene: TRBV6-5; clone size: once; J gene: TRBJ1-1; D gene: -; CDR3 protein: CASSFSGTLNTEAFF; CDR3 DNA: TGTGCCAGCAGTTTCAGCGGAACCCTGAACACTGAAGCTTTCTTT
V gene: TRBV2; clone size: -; J gene: TRBJ1-5; D gene: -; CDR3 protein: CASRSRLRQPQHF; CDR3 DNA: TGTGCCAGCAGGAGTCGACTTAGACAGCCCCAGCATTTT
V gene: TRBV7-9; clone size: -; J gene: TRBJ2-7; D gene: -; CDR3 protein: CASSYGSRDEQYF; CDR3 DNA: TGTGCCAGCAGCTACGGTTCTCGGGACGAGCAGTACTTC
V gene: TRBV19; clone size: few; J gene: TRBJ2-5; D gene: TRBD2; CDR3 protein: CASSIGEGLAGEETQYF; CDR3 DNA: TGTGCCAGTAGTATTGGAGAAGGACTAGCGGGGGAAGAGACCCAGTACTTC
V gene: TRBV30; clone size: -; J gene: TRBJ1-5; D gene: TRBD1; CDR3 protein: CAWRRQGEGYQPQHF; CDR3 DNA: TGTGCCTGGAGAAGACAGGGGGAGGGGTATCAGCCCCAGCATTTT
V gene: TRBV4-2; clone size: -; J gene: TRBJ1-2; D gene: TRBD1; CDR3 protein: CASSQDWDRGYGYTF; CDR3 DNA: TGTGCCAGCAGCCAAGACTGGGACAGGGGCTATGGCTACACCTTC
V gene: TRBV11-2; clone size: -; J gene: TRBJ2-1; D gene: -; CDR3 protein: CASSSWKGPRGEQFF; CDR3 DNA: TGTGCCAGCAGCTCTTGGAAGGGGCCAAGGGGTGAGCAGTTCTTC
V gene: TRBV4-3; clone size: -; J gene: TRBJ2-7; D gene: TRBD2; CDR3 protein: CASSQDRAGGLEQYF; CDR3 DNA: TGCGCCAGCAGCCAAGATAGAGCGGGGGGGCTTGAGCAGTACTTC